This is a list of T cell receptor beta chains from one sample in a study of cytomegalovirus exposure and HLA in healthy donors. The protocol was immunoSEQ multiplex PCR, while the TCRdb copy is restricted to in-frame clones and leaves out a portion. The sample has more than 200,000 clones, 65% to 80% seen once. The specimen sequenced was PBMCs. The receptor source for this set is a girl aged 2 to 10 in good health and CMV-seronegative. The CDR3 runs from the conserved cysteine through the conserved F or W. Fields, in order: clone size, CDR3 length, V gene, J gene, D gene, CDR3 DNA, CDR3 protein. A D gene is named only where the DNA matches it firmly. Part of the rows lack a size; the others show once, few, many or a class for expanded clones.

.	15	TRBV7-3	TRBJ2-1	.	TGTGCCAGCAGCTATGCGAGGGGGGGATACAATGAGCAGTTCTTC	CASSYARGGYNEQFF
.	15	TRBV4-1	TRBJ2-3	TRBD2	TGCGCCAGCAGCCTAGGGACTAGCGGGGCCGATACGCAGTATTTT	CASSLGTSGADTQYF
once	14	TRBV7-9	TRBJ1-1	TRBD1	TGTGCCAGCGGGCTTCGGACAGGGGAGTCTGAAGCTTTCTTT	CASGLRTGESEAFF
.	14	TRBV6-5	TRBJ1-3	TRBD1	TGTGCCAGCAGTCGGGACAGGGCTGGAAACACCATATATTTT	CASSRDRAGNTIYF
few	14	TRBV5-4	TRBJ1-2	.	TGTGCCAGCAGCTTAGGTGGAGCTAACTATGGCTACACCTTC	CASSLGGANYGYTF
.	14	TRBV27	TRBJ1-5	.	TGTGCCAGTCAACCGTTAACGGGCAATCAGCCCCAGCATTTT	CASQPLTGNQPQHF
.	13	TRBV6-6	TRBJ2-3	.	TGTGCCAGCAGGAGGGGGAGCACAGATACGCAGTATTTT	CASRRGSTDTQYF
.	13	TRBV5-1	TRBJ1-1	.	TGCGCCAGCAGCGTCACAGGGAACACTGAAGCTTTCTTT	CASSVTGNTEAFF
.	15	TRBV6-5	TRBJ1-1	.	TGTGCCAGCAGTTACCGGGGATATAAGAACACTGAAGCTTTCTTT	CASSYRGYKNTEAFF
.	15	TRBV5-4	TRBJ1-1	.	TGTGCCAGCAGCCTTCCGAGGGGGACGGTCACTGAAGCTTTCTTT	CASSLPRGTVTEAFF
.	16	TRBV30	TRBJ1-1	.	TGTGCCTGGAGTGTAGGTCTCCCAGGTGTGAACACTGAAGCTTTCTTT	CAWSVGLPGVNTEAFF
.	13	TRBV21-1	TRBJ2-6	.	TGTGCCACCAGGCAGGCTGGGGCCAACGTCCTGACTTTC	CATRQAGANVLTF
few	10	TRBV20-1	TRBJ1-2	TRBD1	TGCAGCAGACCAGGGGGAGGCTACACCTTC	CSRPGGGYTF
.	16	TRBV6-5	TRBJ1-6	TRBD1	TGTGCCAGCAGTTACCAATCGGACAGGGGAAATTCACCCCTCCACTTT	CASSYQSDRGNSPLHF
.	15	TRBV7-9	TRBJ2-3	.	TGTGCCAGCAGCCAACCTTTCGGAGGCACAGATACGCAGTATTTT	CASSQPFGGTDTQYF
.	16	TRBV18	TRBJ1-1	.	TGTGCCAGCTCACCACGGGAGACTTCAATGAACACTGAAGCTTTCTTT	CASSPRETSMNTEAFF
.	15	TRBV27	TRBJ1-4	TRBD1	TGTGCCAGCAGTTACAGGGGGCGGAAGGGTGAAAAACTGTTTTTT	CASSYRGRKGEKLFF